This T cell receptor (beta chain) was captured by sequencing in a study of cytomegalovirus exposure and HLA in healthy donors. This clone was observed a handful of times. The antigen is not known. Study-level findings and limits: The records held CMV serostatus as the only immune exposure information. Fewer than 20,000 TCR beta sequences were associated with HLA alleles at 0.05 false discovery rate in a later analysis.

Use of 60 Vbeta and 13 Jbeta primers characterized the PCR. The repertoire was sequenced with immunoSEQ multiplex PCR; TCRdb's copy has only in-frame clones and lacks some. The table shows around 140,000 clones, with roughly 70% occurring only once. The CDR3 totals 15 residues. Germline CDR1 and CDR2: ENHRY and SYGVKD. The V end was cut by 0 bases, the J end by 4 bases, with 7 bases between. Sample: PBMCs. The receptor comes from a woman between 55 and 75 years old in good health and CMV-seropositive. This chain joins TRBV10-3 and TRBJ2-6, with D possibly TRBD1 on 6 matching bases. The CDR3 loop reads CAISESGTGANVLTF. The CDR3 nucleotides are TGTGCCATCAGTGAGTCAGGGACAGGGGCCAACGTCCTGACTTTC.